This TCR beta chain was captured by sequencing in a study of blood T cell repertoires in COVID-19. Study background: PBMCs, B-cell-depleted T cells, or T cells provided the cDNA or gDNA that made up the material.

Clinical history as reported by participants underpinned cohort assignment. Symptom resolution, clearance, or two negative PCRs marked the recovered donors of Cohort 3. V shed 4 bases and J shed 3 bases, with 19 bases lying between them. The CDR3 is 16 amino acids. Germline assignment: CDR1 MNHNS and CDR2 SASEGT. TCRdb's table, derived via immunoSEQ multiplex PCR, lists solely in-frame clones and lacks some. The sample contains 220,000 or so clones, less than 90% of which appear only once. This TCR derives from a woman aged 40-49 years who had recovered from COVID-19. The chain combines TRBV6-1 with TRBJ2-7, with D maybe TRBD2 (5 bases). Sequenced sample: PBMCs or T cells enriched from blood (not recorded which). CDR3 amino acids: CASSGDLTGNFYEQYF. CDR3 nucleotide sequence: TGTGCCAGCAGTGGTGACTTGACGGGGAATTTCTACGAGCAGTACTTC.